This entry describes one T cell receptor (beta chain). The antigen is undetermined. The source of the sample is a study of regulatory T cells in long-lasting Graves disease. Whole-study findings and limits: Persistent cases favored TRBV28, TRBJ1-2 and TRBJ2-5.

Germline V gene data show CDR1 as MNHNY and CDR2 as SVGAGI (reference sequence). The V and J ends lost 0 bases and 8 bases, in that order; junction bases with no gene match: 3. The CDR3 runs 15 residues. A single record per CDR3 protein comes from TCRdb applying MiXCR to the reads. Of around 1,200 distinct CDR3 sequences detected, about 84% appear once; the ten largest clones hold about 9.8%. RNA from PBMCs was the source of the TCR library. The clonotype comes from a woman in her thirties with Graves disease. The J gene is TRBJ1-4, the V gene TRBV6-6, with 10 bases matching TRBD1. The specimen comprised peripheral blood mononuclear cells (PBMCs), sampled with antithyroid drug treatment, in newly diagnosed or persistent Graves disease (not recorded which). Here the CDR3 reads CASSYSGTGVEKLFF. The DNA of the CDR3 is TGTGCCAGCAGTTACTCCGGGACAGGGGTGGAAAAACTGTTTTTT.